The 12 T cell receptor beta chains presented below share a single source sample, sequenced in a study of T cell responses to AZD1222 COVID-19 vaccine. Some clones are missing from TCRdb's copy, which holds only in-frame ones; the method was immunoSEQ multiplex PCR. The sample yields approximately 150,000 clones, 90% to 95% seen once. The source was peripheral blood, collected on day 0 of AZD1222 vaccination. The receptors here all came from an adult in good health.

The rearrangement links TRBV9 to TRBJ1-2; tentative D call: TRBD1 (6 bases). The V end lost 4 bases, the J end lost 8 bases, and 21 bases lay between the germline ends. Germline V gene data show CDR1 as SGDLS and CDR2 as YYNGEE. The CDR3 is 15 residues long. This CDR3 reads CASSPSWTDRGGYTF. CDR3 DNA sequence: TGTGCCAGCAGCCCCTCTTGGACAGACCGGGGAGGCTACACCTTC.

The chain carries TRBV9 and TRBJ2-1; 13 bases fit TRBD2. This CDR3 region has 16 residues. V shed 3 bases and J 13 bases; nucleotides not matched to a gene: 13. Germline V lookup: CDR1 SGDLS, CDR2 YYNGEE. CDR3 region: CASSEGGLAGKGGQFF. The CDR3 DNA reads as TGTGCCAGCAGCGAGGGGGGACTAGCGGGAAAAGGAGGTCAGTTCTTC.

The chain combines TRBV7-7 with TRBJ1-3; 9 bases map to TRBD1. Trimming at V came to 5 bases and at J to 4 bases, leaving 6 bases not matched to a gene. Germline V gives CDR1 SSHAT, CDR2 FNYEAQ (reference sequence). CDR3 length: 15 amino acids. The CDR3: CASSPGTGQGNTIYF. For the CDR3, the DNA is TGTGCCAGCAGCCCAGGGACAGGGCAAGGAAACACCATATATTTT.

The rearrangement uses TRBV7-2 and TRBJ1-1; D remains unclear. The CDR3 is made up of 13 amino acids. Germline loops: CDR1 SGHTA, CDR2 FQGNSA. The V end was cut by 4 bases, the J end by 10 bases, with 16 bases between. The CDR3 loop reads CASSWREQLGAFF. CDR3 coding DNA: TGTGCCAGCAGCTGGCGCGAGCAGCTGGGAGCTTTCTTT.

The V gene is TRBV7-9, the J gene TRBJ2-1; the D gene could be TRBD1 or TRBD2 (5 bases each). V shed 5 bases and J shed 8 bases, with 13 bases lying between them. There are 13 residues in the CDR3. Germline loops: CDR1 SEHNR, CDR2 FQNEAQ (reference sequence). For the CDR3, the DNA is TGTGCCAGCAGCCGACCGAGGGGAGATGAGCAGTTCTTC. This translates into CASSRPRGDEQFF.

V and J are TRBV3-1 (or the pseudogene TRBV3-2) and TRBJ1-3; the D gene is possibly TRBD1 (6 bases). The CDR3 is 16 amino acids. V dropped 4 bases and J dropped 2 bases, with 15 bases sitting between them. Germline V gene lookup returns CDR1 LGHDT and CDR2 YNNKEL (reference sequence). CDR3 nucleotide sequence: TGTGCCAGCAGCCTAGGGATGGGGGCGACTGGAAACACCATATATTTT. Residues: CASSLGMGATGNTIYF.

The chain carries TRBV19 and TRBJ1-5; D possibly corresponds to TRBD1 (5 bases). CDR1 and CDR2 (germline): LNHDA, SQIVND (reference sequence). V was trimmed by 4 bases and J by 5 bases, leaving 9 bases between them. The CDR3 loop spans 13 amino acids. As DNA, the CDR3 is TGTGCCAGTAGTAACGAACAGGATCAGCCCCAGCATTTT. It encodes CASSNEQDQPQHF.

The chain links TRBV19 to TRBJ2-3; 15 bases fit TRBD2. The ends lost 2 bases at V and 2 bases at J; junction bases unmatched: 5. This CDR3 is built from 18 residues. CDR1 and CDR2 from the germline V gene are LNHDA and SQIVND (reference sequence). This chain's CDR3 is CASSIKGTSGRLTDTQYF. The CDR3 DNA reads as TGTGCCAGTAGTATAAAGGGGACTAGCGGGAGGCTCACAGATACGCAGTATTTT.

This sequence joins TRBV30 and TRBJ1-2; possible D gene TRBD1, 5 bases. The CDR3 contains 13 residues. Looked up from germline, CDR1 is GTSNPN and CDR2 is SVGIG (reference sequence). Trimming left V 3 bases short and J 4 bases short, with 12 bases between. The CDR3 region is CAWRAGTLYGYTF. For the CDR3, the DNA is TGTGCCTGGAGGGCAGGGACCCTCTATGGCTACACCTTC. The full variable domain, in which reference TRBV30 and TRBJ1-2 provide the parts outside the CDR3, is SQTIHQWPATLVQPVGSPLSLECTVEGTSNPNLYWYRQAAGRGLQLLFYSVGIGQISSEVPQNLSASRPQDRQFILSSKKLLLSDSGFYLCAWRAGTLYGYTFGSGTRLTVV.

The chain joins TRBV30 to TRBJ1-3, with D tentatively TRBD1 (5 bases). Germline V gives CDR1 GTSNPN, CDR2 SVGIG (reference sequence). CDR3 size: 15 residues. V was trimmed by 2 bases and J by 0 bases, leaving 11 bases between them. The CDR3 DNA reads as TGTGCCTGGAGTCGGGACGCTAGCTCTGGAAACACCATATATTTT. Translated, it gives CAWSRDASSGNTIYF.

The genes are TRBV9 and TRBJ1-2; D possibly corresponds to TRBD1 (5 bases). V dropped 0 bases and J dropped 5 bases, with 26 bases sitting between them. Germline V lookup: CDR1 SGDLS, CDR2 YYNGEE. The CDR3 has 19 amino acids. The chain's CDR3 is CASSVALASTEQDTYGYTF. The CDR3, as DNA: TGTGCCAGCAGCGTAGCTTTGGCCAGCACGGAACAGGATACATATGGCTACACCTTC.

The gene calls are TRBV28 and TRBJ1-4; TRBD1 might be the D (6 bases). The length of the CDR3 is 16 residues. Germline V CDR1 and CDR2: MDHEN, SYDVKM. V shed 10 bases and J shed 8 bases, with 26 bases lying between them. The CDR3 reads CATRLGGPAVGEKLFF. CDR3 coding DNA: TGTGCCACAAGGCTGGGGGGCCCGGCAGTTGGGGAAAAACTGTTTTTT.